This T cell receptor (beta chain) was sequenced for a study of graft-versus-host responses after intestinal transplantation. Study conclusions and caveats: Allograft graft-versus-host to host-versus-graft clonal ratios ran high in patients with graft-donor T cell macrochimerism.

The protocol was immunoSEQ multiplex PCR, while the TCRdb copy is restricted to in-frame clones and leaves out a portion. The sample shows under 100,000 clones, approximately 92% of them seen only once. A note on this clone: Its antigen is undetermined.

The source was unstimulated CD8+ T cells sorted from spleen or lymph node cells, collected before transplant. This sequence was found in a human donor who was the organ donor for an intestinal transplant.

CDR3: CASSPLRRQGNTGELFF. CDR3 in DNA: TGTGCCAGCAGTCCCCTCCGCCGACAGGGAAACACCGGGGAGCTGTTTTTT. The V and J genes are TRBV28 and TRBJ2-2; 7 bases fit TRBD1. The CDR3 consists of 17 residues. Unmatched junction bases numbered 11, after V lost 5 bases and J lost 2 bases. Per germline, CDR1 MDHEN and CDR2 SYDVKM.